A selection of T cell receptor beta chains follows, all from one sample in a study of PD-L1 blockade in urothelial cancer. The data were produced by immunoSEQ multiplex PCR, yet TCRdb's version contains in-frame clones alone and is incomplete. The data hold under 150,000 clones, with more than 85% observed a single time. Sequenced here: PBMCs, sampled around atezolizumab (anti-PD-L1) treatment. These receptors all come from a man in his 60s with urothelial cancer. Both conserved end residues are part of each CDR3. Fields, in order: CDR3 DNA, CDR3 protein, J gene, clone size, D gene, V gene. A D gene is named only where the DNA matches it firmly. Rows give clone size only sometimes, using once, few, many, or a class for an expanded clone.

DNA: TGCGCCAGCAGCCATCTAGCGGGGGGGCGTGAGACCCAGTACTTC
CDR3: CASSHLAGGRETQYF
J: TRBJ2-5
size: -
D: TRBD2
V: TRBV4-1

DNA: TGTGCCAGCAGTGATCTGGCGGGAGGGAACAATGAGCAGTTCTTC
CDR3: CASSDLAGGNNEQFF
J: TRBJ2-1
size: -
D: TRBD2
V: TRBV25-1

DNA: TGCGCCAGCAGTTTAACAGGGGGCTCCTACGAGCAGTACTTC
CDR3: CASSLTGGSYEQYF
J: TRBJ2-7
size: -
D: TRBD1
V: TRBV28

DNA: TGTGCCAGCAGCCTTGCGGGGGCCAACGTCCTGACTTTC
CDR3: CASSLAGANVLTF
J: TRBJ2-6
size: -
D: -
V: TRBV5-5

DNA: TGTGCCAGCAGTTTATCGGGGCAGGGGAGAGGCTATGGCTACACCTTC
CDR3: CASSLSGQGRGYGYTF
J: TRBJ1-2
size: -
D: -
V: TRBV27

DNA: TGCGCCAGCAGCCGCCCGGGACAGGGGACCGGGGAGCTGTTTTTT
CDR3: CASSRPGQGTGELFF
J: TRBJ2-2
size: -
D: TRBD1
V: TRBV4-1

DNA: TGTGCCAGCAGCCCCTCTACTAGCGGGGGGGCCTACGAGCAGTACTTC
CDR3: CASSPSTSGGAYEQYF
J: TRBJ2-7
size: -
D: TRBD2
V: TRBV7-2

DNA: TGCAGCGTCGCGGGAAGGGTGGGCAACCCGGTTGAAGCTTTCTTT
CDR3: CSVAGRVGNPVEAFF
J: TRBJ1-1
size: -
D: -
V: TRBV29-1

DNA: TGTGCCACCCAGGGGACCAGGGAAAAACTGTTTTTT
CDR3: CATQGTREKLFF
J: TRBJ1-4
size: once
D: -
V: TRBV28

DNA: TGCGCCAGCAGCTTCGGACACCACTCAGCAGATACGCAGTATTTT
CDR3: CASSFGHHSADTQYF
J: TRBJ2-3
size: -
D: -
V: TRBV5-1

DNA: TGTGCCAGCTCACCAATCGGACAGAGTTTTCAGCCCCAGCATTTT
CDR3: CASSPIGQSFQPQHF
J: TRBJ1-5
size: once
D: -
V: TRBV18

DNA: TGTGCCAGCAGCCCCCGGACTGTCTACAATGAGCAGTTCTTC
CDR3: CASSPRTVYNEQFF
J: TRBJ2-1
size: -
D: -
V: TRBV7-2

DNA: TGTGCCAGCAGCGTAGTAGGGAGATTGGGGACAGGGATTTATGGCTACACCTTC
CDR3: CASSVVGRLGTGIYGYTF
J: TRBJ1-2
size: once
D: TRBD1
V: TRBV9

DNA: TGTGCCAGCAGTGATCCAGGCAAAAGGTCACCCCTCCACTTT
CDR3: CASSDPGKRSPLHF
J: TRBJ1-6
size: -
D: -
V: TRBV6-1

DNA: TGTGCCAGCCGGGGGACCCCACTTAATCAGCCCCAGCATTTT
CDR3: CASRGTPLNQPQHF
J: TRBJ1-5
size: -
D: -
V: TRBV6-1

DNA: TGTGCCAGCAGCTTAGCGCCTAGCGGGGCGTACAATGAGCAGTTCTTC
CDR3: CASSLAPSGAYNEQFF
J: TRBJ2-1
size: once
D: TRBD2
V: TRBV7-6

DNA: TGTGCCAGCTCACCACCACATCAACAGTCGCCTGAAGCTTTCTTT
CDR3: CASSPPHQQSPEAFF
J: TRBJ1-1
size: -
D: -
V: TRBV18

DNA: TGTGCCAGCGGGCAACACGGCGCAGGGGCCAACGTCCTGACTTTC
CDR3: CASGQHGAGANVLTF
J: TRBJ2-6
size: -
D: -
V: TRBV27

DNA: TGTGCCATCAGTGAGTCACAAATTAATGAAAAACTGTTTTTT
CDR3: CAISESQINEKLFF
J: TRBJ1-4
size: -
D: -
V: TRBV10-3

DNA: TGTGCCAGCAGAGCACAGGAGTACAATGAGCAGTTCTTC
CDR3: CASRAQEYNEQFF
J: TRBJ2-1
size: -
D: -
V: TRBV6-5

DNA: TGTGCTAGTGGTTCCTCACCGGGCGGGGGGAACTACAATGAGCAGTTCTTC
CDR3: CASGSSPGGGNYNEQFF
J: TRBJ2-1
size: -
D: TRBD2
V: TRBV12-5

DNA: TGTGCCAGCAGTGAGTCAGGAGGGAACGGAGAGACCCAGTACTTC
CDR3: CASSESGGNGETQYF
J: TRBJ2-5
size: -
D: -
V: TRBV2

DNA: TGTGCCAGCGCTGGGGACAACCTAGCCAAAAACATTCAGTACTTC
CDR3: CASAGDNLAKNIQYF
J: TRBJ2-4
size: -
D: -
V: TRBV7-2

DNA: TGCGCCAGCAGCTTGATTTCGGGAGGAAACACCGGGGAGCTGTTTTTT
CDR3: CASSLISGGNTGELFF
J: TRBJ2-2
size: -
D: TRBD2
V: TRBV5-1

DNA: TGTGCCAGCAGTGTATACGAGCAGTACTTC
CDR3: CASSVYEQYF
J: TRBJ2-7
size: -
D: -
V: TRBV2

DNA: TGTGCCAGCAGTTTAGGCAGAGGGTTGAACACTGAAGCTTTCTTT
CDR3: CASSLGRGLNTEAFF
J: TRBJ1-1
size: -
D: -
V: TRBV28

DNA: TGCGCCAGCAGCTCGACAGGGGTAGGGTATGGCTACACCTTC
CDR3: CASSSTGVGYGYTF
J: TRBJ1-2
size: -
D: TRBD1
V: TRBV5-1

DNA: TGTGCCAGCAGTTTATGGGCCGGAAGAACAAACACCGGGGAGCTGTTTTTT
CDR3: CASSLWAGRTNTGELFF
J: TRBJ2-2
size: -
D: -
V: TRBV27

DNA: TGTGCCAGCACTCTTGGGGGTACAGGGAATTCACCCCTCCACTTT
CDR3: CASTLGGTGNSPLHF
J: TRBJ1-6
size: -
D: -
V: TRBV13

DNA: TGTGCCAGCAGCGTAGAGACGGGACAGCGGACGGGTGATGGTGAAAAACTGTTTTTT
CDR3: CASSVETGQRTGDGEKLFF
J: TRBJ1-4
size: -
D: TRBD1
V: TRBV9

DNA: TGTGCCAGCAGCCCGGGACTAGCGGGGGGGCGATCCTACAATGAGCAGTTCTTC
CDR3: CASSPGLAGGRSYNEQFF
J: TRBJ2-1
size: -
D: TRBD2
V: TRBV4-2

DNA: TGTGCCAGCTTCCCGGGGGGATCCACAGATACGCAGTATTTT
CDR3: CASFPGGSTDTQYF
J: TRBJ2-3
size: -
D: TRBD2
V: TRBV28

DNA: TGTGCCAGCAGCCAGGGACAGCTTTACCTCTACGAGCAGTACTTC
CDR3: CASSQGQLYLYEQYF
J: TRBJ2-7
size: -
D: TRBD1
V: TRBV28

DNA: TGCGCCAGCAGCTTGCAAACCGGGACACAGTCACCCCTCCACTTT
CDR3: CASSLQTGTQSPLHF
J: TRBJ1-6
size: few
D: -
V: TRBV5-1

DNA: TGTGCCTGGAGTGTCGCGGGCGATCAGCCCCAGCATTTT
CDR3: CAWSVAGDQPQHF
J: TRBJ1-5
size: -
D: -
V: TRBV30

DNA: TGTGCCAGCAGCCTCGGACACCAGAATGGGCAGTTCTTC
CDR3: CASSLGHQNGQFF
J: TRBJ2-1
size: -
D: -
V: TRBV7-2

DNA: TGCGCCAGCAGCTATGGTAGAGGCGAAGAGACCCAGTACTTC
CDR3: CASSYGRGEETQYF
J: TRBJ2-5
size: -
D: -
V: TRBV5-1

DNA: TGTGCCAGCAGTTACGGGGGCCAGGGAGATACTGAAGCTTTCTTT
CDR3: CASSYGGQGDTEAFF
J: TRBJ1-1
size: -
D: -
V: TRBV6-5

DNA: TGTGCCAGCAGTGAAGGCCCTCTCAGACAGCTCAAAAACATTCAGTACTTC
CDR3: CASSEGPLRQLKNIQYF
J: TRBJ2-4
size: -
D: -
V: TRBV2

DNA: TGTGCCAGCAGCGTAGGGGGACAGGGGGCCCATGAGCAGTTCTTC
CDR3: CASSVGGQGAHEQFF
J: TRBJ2-1
size: -
D: TRBD1
V: TRBV9

DNA: TGTGCCATCAACACAGAAGGCTCCTACGAGCAGTACTTC
CDR3: CAINTEGSYEQYF
J: TRBJ2-7
size: few
D: -
V: TRBV10-3

DNA: TGTGCCTGGAGTGTGGGCGGGAGTAGGGCCTACAATGAGCAGTTCTTC
CDR3: CAWSVGGSRAYNEQFF
J: TRBJ2-1
size: -
D: TRBD2
V: TRBV30

DNA: TGTGCCAGCAGCCAAAGGGCCCGGGACAGGGTCTACGAGCAGTACTTC
CDR3: CASSQRARDRVYEQYF
J: TRBJ2-7
size: -
D: TRBD1
V: TRBV14

DNA: TGTGCCAGCAGCTTAGATCCCCGACAGGCCGTCTGGGGCTACACCTTC
CDR3: CASSLDPRQAVWGYTF
J: TRBJ1-2
size: -
D: -
V: TRBV11-2

DNA: TGTGCCAGCAGCGTAGGGGCTAGCGGGAGGAGCAGCAATGAGCAGTTCTTC
CDR3: CASSVGASGRSSNEQFF
J: TRBJ2-1
size: -
D: TRBD2
V: TRBV9

DNA: TGTGCCAGCAGCTTAAATGCAGGGGCCCAAGAGACCCAGTACTTC
CDR3: CASSLNAGAQETQYF
J: TRBJ2-5
size: -
D: -
V: TRBV7-2